The next 29 T cell receptor beta chains were all read from a single sample in a study of OX40 agonist ivuxolimab in advanced cancers. The protocol was immunoSEQ multiplex PCR, while the TCRdb copy is restricted to in-frame clones and leaves out a portion. The sample lists 55,000 to 95,000 clones; approximately 86% were seen once. The sequencing used CD4+ or CD8+ T cells sorted from blood, collected in a trial of the OX40 agonist ivuxolimab. The source of these receptors is an adult with an advanced solid tumor such as melanoma, head and neck, liver or kidney cancer.

This rearrangement joins TRBV5-4 to TRBJ2-2; TRBD1 agrees at 11 bases. The germline CDR1 and CDR2 sequences are SGHNT and YYREEE (reference sequence). J lost 3 bases, V lost 5 bases, and 3 bases had no gene match. CDR3 length: 15 amino acids. Written as DNA, the CDR3 is TGTGCCAGCAGACGGGACAGGGGGTACACCGGGGAGCTGTTTTTT. Translation: CASRRDRGYTGELFF. The variable domain in full, with the rest retrieved from reference TRBV5-4 and TRBJ2-2, is ETGVTQSPTHLIKTRGQQVTLRCSSQSGHNTVSWYQQALGQGPQFIFQYYREEENGRGNFPPRFSGLQFPNYSSELNVNALELDDSALYLCASRRDRGYTGELFFGEGSRLTVL.

J is TRBJ2-7 and V is TRBV5-5; tentatively, D is TRBD1 (5 bases). The CDR3 loop spans 16 amino acids. Germline V gene lookup returns CDR1 SGHKS and CDR2 YYEKEE (reference sequence). The V and J ends lost 1 base and 1 base respectively, with 15 bases between them. CDR3 amino acids: CASSLLGDLASYEQYF. CDR3 bases: TGTGCCAGCAGCTTGTTAGGGGATCTTGCGTCCTACGAGCAGTACTTC. Full variable domain (remainder filled in from reference TRBV5-5 and TRBJ2-7): DAGVTQSPTHLIKTRGQQVTLRCSPISGHKSVSWYQQVLGQGPQFIFQYYEKEERGRGNFPDRFSARQFPNYSSELNVNALLLGDSALYLCASSLLGDLASYEQYFGPGTRLTVT.

The V gene is TRBV10-3, the J gene TRBJ1-1; tentatively, D is TRBD1 (5 bases). The CDR3 covers 13 residues. Germline values: CDR1 ENHRY, CDR2 SYGVKD. The V end lost 8 bases, the J end lost 6 bases, and 16 bases lay between the germline ends. The CDR3 spells CAIATREGAEAFF. DNA for the CDR3: TGTGCCATCGCGACCAGGGAGGGAGCTGAAGCTTTCTTT.

This clone showed up just once. The chain is built from TRBV10-3 and TRBJ2-7; D may be TRBD2 (5 bases). Trimming shortened V by 8 bases and J by 3 bases, and 20 bases separated the two germline ends. This CDR3 comprises 15 residues. From germline, CDR1 is ENHRY and CDR2 SYGVKD. The CDR3 reads CAIGRSYGNNYEQYF. The CDR3 nucleotides are TGTGCCATCGGGCGGTCTTACGGGAATAACTACGAGCAGTACTTC.

V is TRBV5-6 and J is TRBJ1-2; TRBD1 matches 7 bases. V shed 0 bases, J shed 4 bases, and the junction held 6 bases outside the gene matches. Germline V gene lookup returns CDR1 SGHDT and CDR2 YYEEEE. This CDR3 region has 15 residues. CDR3 coding DNA: TGTGCCAGCAGCTTGGGGACAGGAATAAGCTATGGCTACACCTTC. It encodes CASSLGTGISYGYTF. The full variable domain, its missing parts supplied by reference TRBV5-6 and TRBJ1-2, is DAGVTQSPTHLIKTRGQQVTLRCSPKSGHDTVSWYQQALGQGPQFIFQYYEEEERQRGNFPDRFSGHQFPNYSSELNVNALLLGDSALYLCASSLGTGISYGYTFGSGTRLTVV.

The chain couples TRBV13 to TRBJ2-2; 9 bases line up with TRBD1. The V segment lost 5 bases and the J segment 1 base; nucleotides outside the gene matches: 11. Germline V gene lookup returns CDR1 PRHDT and CDR2 FYEKMQ (reference sequence). CDR3 length: 18 amino acids. The DNA for the CDR3 is TGTGCCAGCAGCCTACAGGGGGCGCTAGGGTGGAACACCGGGGAGCTGTTTTTT. It specifies CASSLQGALGWNTGELFF.

This clone was detected only once. Sequence at one end of the junction differs from germline and may be a read error. The chain uses TRBV7-7 and TRBJ2-3; TRBD2 might be the D (6 bases). This CDR3 is 13 amino acids long. Looked up from germline, CDR1 is SSHAT and CDR2 is FNYEAQ (reference sequence). CDR3 in DNA: TGTGCTAGCAGCTTCCGGAGGGAAGAGGGGCAGTATTTT. Protein: CASSFRREEGQYF.

The rearrangement joins TRBV6-5 to TRBJ2-7; 7 positions agree with TRBD2. CDR3 length: 13 amino acids. Germline CDR1 MNHEY, CDR2 SVGAGI. With V trimmed by 6 bases and J by 4 bases, 6 bases remained unmatched. This chain's CDR3 is CASSAGRGYEQYF. The DNA for the CDR3 is TGTGCCAGCAGCGCAGGGAGGGGTTACGAGCAGTACTTC.

The rearrangement joins TRBV7-8 to TRBJ2-7; D unclear. The V end was cut by 2 bases, the J end by 6 bases, with 20 bases between. This CDR3 comprises 16 residues. The germline CDR1 and CDR2 sequences are SGHVS and FQNEAQ. CDR3 region: CASSLPRRFTTGEQYF. DNA of the CDR3: TGTGCCAGCAGCTTACCACGACGATTCACAACTGGCGAGCAGTACTTC. The whole variable domain, filled in from reference TRBV7-8 and TRBJ2-7, reads GAGVSQSPRYKVAKRGQDVALRCDPISGHVSLFWYQQALGQGPEFLTYFQNEAQLDKSGLPSDRFFAERPEGSVSTLKIQRTQQEDSAVYLCASSLPRRFTTGEQYFGPGTRLTVT.

This rearrangement joins TRBV11-3 to TRBJ1-1; maybe TRBD1 (6 bases). The CDR3 contains 14 residues. CDR1 is SGHNT and CDR2 is YENEEA in the germline V gene. Trimming took 1 base from V and 2 from J, leaving 8 bases between them. The CDR3 here is CASSLGRGNTEAFF. In DNA, the CDR3 is TGTGCCAGCAGCTTAGGCAGGGGAAACACTGAAGCTTTCTTT.

This rearrangement joins TRBV6-1 to TRBJ2-1; no clear D gene. The germline V and J ends were trimmed by 7 bases and 8 bases, with 9 bases remaining between them. Per the germline V gene, CDR1 is MNHNS and CDR2 is SASEGT. The CDR3 totals 11 residues. The CDR3 is CASTNKDEQFF. The CDR3 nucleotides read TGTGCCAGCACCAACAAAGATGAGCAGTTCTTC.

This chain joins TRBV10-2 and TRBJ1-1; D may be TRBD1 (6 bases). Trimming removed 0 bases at V and 4 bases at J, with 9 bases between. The germline CDR1 and CDR2 sequences are WSHSY and SAAADI. The CDR3 extends over 14 amino acids. DNA for the CDR3: TGCGCCAGCAGTGAGTCACGAGGGGGCACTGAAGCTTTCTTT. This codes for CASSESRGGTEAFF.

V usage is TRBV4-1 and J usage is TRBJ2-3; D unresolved. Trimming removed 4 bases from V and 1 base from J, with 12 bases in between. CDR3 length: 15 residues. The germline gives CDR1 MGHRA, CDR2 YSYEKL. CDR3 bases: TGCGCCAGCAGCCGTGCCGGGCCCCGCACAGATACGCAGTATTTT. Its protein product is CASSRAGPRTDTQYF.

The chain combines TRBV27 with TRBJ2-1, with D maybe TRBD2 (6 bases). Trimming left V 5 bases short and J 7 bases short, with 18 bases between. The CDR3 loop spans 15 amino acids. Germline CDR1 MNHEY, CDR2 SMNVEV (reference sequence). The CDR3 loop is CASSRRATGGNEQFF. The CDR3 region has the DNA TGTGCCAGCAGTCGAAGGGCCACCGGGGGAAATGAGCAGTTCTTC.

The V and J genes are TRBV7-2 and TRBJ2-1; 11 bases are shared with TRBD2. This CDR3 spans 17 amino acids. With 4 bases clipped from V and 5 bases from J, the junction kept 10 bases outside the gene matches. CDR1 is SGHTA and CDR2 is FQGNSA in the germline V gene. The CDR3 DNA follows: TGTGCCAGCAGCTCAAGAAGTAGCGGGAGGGGGAACAATGAGCAGTTCTTC. It translates to CASSSRSSGRGNNEQFF. Complete variable domain (other parts from reference TRBV7-2 and TRBJ2-1): GAGVSQSPSNKVTEKGKDVELRCDPISGHTALYWYRQSLGQGLEFLIYFQGNSAPDKSGLPSDRFSAERTGGSVSTLTIQRTQQEDSAVYLCASSSRSSGRGNNEQFFGPGTRLTVL.

Comment on this clone: Other DNA sequences within the sample encode an identical CDR3. The chain uses TRBV2 and TRBJ1-4, with D unclear. V lost 6 bases and J lost 7, with 15 bases in between. Germline CDR1 reads SNHLY; CDR2 reads FYNNEI. The CDR3 extends over 14 amino acids. CDR3 in DNA: TGTGCCAGCAGGGTCCGGGGTATAGGTGAAAAACTGTTTTTT. Its translation: CASRVRGIGEKLFF.

This clone showed up just a few times. This chain connects TRBV10-3 to TRBJ1-5; no firm D call. Per germline, CDR1 ENHRY and CDR2 SYGVKD. The CDR3 spans 17 residues. V was cut by 0 bases and J by 0 bases, with 12 bases left in between. In DNA, the CDR3 is TGTGCCATCAGTGAGTCGGCCCGGGCAGATAGCAATCAGCCCCAGCATTTT. Encoded protein: CAISESARADSNQPQHF.

Concerning this clone itself: The junction departs from the called germline gene at one end, perhaps through a read error. The genes are TRBV28 and TRBJ2-7, with D tentatively TRBD2 (6 bases). Germline CDR1 reads MDHEN; CDR2 reads SYDVKM. The CDR3 has 12 amino acids. CDR3 DNA sequence: TGTGCCAGCAATGAGGGGAGGACATTATGGGCCTTC. Its protein product is CASNEGRTLWAF.

The V call is TRBV12-5, the J call TRBJ2-1; TRBD1 might be the D (7 bases). The CDR3 runs to 15 residues. V shed 1 base and J shed 6 bases, with 13 bases lying between them. Germline CDR1 LGHNT, CDR2 FRNRAP. The CDR3 bases are TGTGCTAGTGGTTTGGGGACAGGAGGGTCCAATGAGCAGTTCTTC. Translated: CASGLGTGGSNEQFF.

This sequence joins TRBV7-2 and TRBJ2-7, with 10 nucleotides matching TRBD1. There are 15 residues in the CDR3. Per germline, CDR1 SGHTA and CDR2 FQGNSA. V shed 3 bases, J shed 3 bases, and the junction held 5 bases outside the gene matches. The CDR3 region is CASSLMGQGYYEQYF. CDR3 nucleotide sequence: TGTGCCAGCAGCTTGATGGGACAGGGGTACTACGAGCAGTACTTC. The full variable domain, completed using reference TRBV7-2 and TRBJ2-7, is GAGVSQSPSNKVTEKGKDVELRCDPISGHTALYWYRQSLGQGLEFLIYFQGNSAPDKSGLPSDRFSAERTGGSVSTLTIQRTQQEDSAVYLCASSLMGQGYYEQYFGPGTRLTVT.

The rearrangement links TRBV28 to TRBJ1-6; D gene ambiguous. Germline assignment: CDR1 MDHEN and CDR2 SYDVKM. The CDR3 covers 17 residues. V shed 2 bases and J shed 6 bases, with 17 bases lying between them. DNA for the CDR3: TGTGCCAGCAGTTTAAGGTACACCGGATTCCTTAATTCACCCCTCCACTTT. The encoded protein is CASSLRYTGFLNSPLHF.

The gene calls are TRBV6-6 and TRBJ2-1; no reliable D call. This CDR3 is 12 amino acids long. The V end lost 0 bases, the J end lost 10 bases, and 7 bases lay between the germline ends. Germline-derived CDR1 and CDR2 are MNHNY and SVGAGI (reference sequence). The CDR3 DNA follows: TGTGCCAGCAGTTACTCGCGAGAAGAGCAGTTCTTC. This encodes CASSYSREEQFF.

The gene calls are TRBV6-5 and TRBJ2-2; 7 bases match TRBD1. This CDR3 is built from 13 residues. The germline gives CDR1 MNHEY, CDR2 SVGAGI. The junction had 5 bases not matched to a gene; V was cut back by 8 bases and J by 5 bases. In nucleotides, the CDR3 is TGTGCCAGCCGAAACAGGGGTACCGGGGAGCTGTTTTTT. It translates to CASRNRGTGELFF.

The CDR3 loop is CASRGDQETQYF. As DNA, the CDR3 is TGTGCCAGCCGTGGGGACCAAGAGACCCAGTACTTC. The rearrangement joins TRBV18 to TRBJ2-5; D not resolved. Trimming removed 8 bases at V and 0 bases at J, with 7 bases between. The V gene's germline CDR1 is KGHSH and CDR2 LQKENI. This CDR3 is built from 12 residues.

V gene TRBV7-2 combines with J gene TRBJ2-7, with TRBD1 matching 9 bases. Germline trimming cut 5 bases from V and 7 bases from J; bases unmatched to any gene: 15. The germline V gene encodes CDR1 SGHTA and CDR2 FQGNSA. The length of the CDR3 is 16 residues. The CDR3 region is CASSPRTGAGAGEQYF. For the CDR3, the DNA is TGTGCCAGCAGCCCTCGGACAGGGGCGGGAGCGGGGGAGCAGTACTTC.

The rearrangement joins TRBV5-6 to TRBJ1-6; D is unresolved. This CDR3 region has 15 residues. Trimming left V 3 bases short and J 3 bases short, with 10 bases between. Germline assignment: CDR1 SGHDT and CDR2 YYEEEE. CDR3 amino acids: CASSSLTSYNSPLHF. The CDR3 DNA reads TGTGCCAGCAGCTCCCTGACAAGCTATAATTCACCCCTCCACTTT.

This clone came up once. The chain joins TRBV14 to TRBJ2-2, with D hard to call. Trimming took off 4 bases at V and 8 bases at J, with 8 bases between the two ends. Looked up from germline, CDR1 is SGHDN and CDR2 is FVKESK. This CDR3 has 12 amino acids. CDR3 residues: CASSPLAGELFF. DNA for the CDR3: TGTGCCAGCAGCCCGTTGGCAGGGGAGCTGTTTTTT.

The V and J genes are TRBV10-3 and TRBJ2-1, with 10 bases matching TRBD2. Germline V lookup: CDR1 ENHRY, CDR2 SYGVKD. V shed 4 bases, J shed 6 bases, and the junction held 12 bases outside the gene matches. CDR3 length equals 17 residues. The CDR3 nucleotides are TGTGCCATCAGTGGAGGGACTTCAGGACTAGCGGTCAATGAGCAGTTCTTC. Amino acid sequence: CAISGGTSGLAVNEQFF.

The chain has TRBV5-1 and TRBJ1-1; D unclear. V lost 4 bases and J lost 5, with 6 bases in between. Germline CDR1 reads SGHRS; CDR2 reads YFSETQ. The CDR3 sequence is 11 residues long. CDR3 residues: CASSGRTEAFF. The CDR3 DNA reads TGCGCCAGCAGCGGGCGTACTGAAGCTTTCTTT.